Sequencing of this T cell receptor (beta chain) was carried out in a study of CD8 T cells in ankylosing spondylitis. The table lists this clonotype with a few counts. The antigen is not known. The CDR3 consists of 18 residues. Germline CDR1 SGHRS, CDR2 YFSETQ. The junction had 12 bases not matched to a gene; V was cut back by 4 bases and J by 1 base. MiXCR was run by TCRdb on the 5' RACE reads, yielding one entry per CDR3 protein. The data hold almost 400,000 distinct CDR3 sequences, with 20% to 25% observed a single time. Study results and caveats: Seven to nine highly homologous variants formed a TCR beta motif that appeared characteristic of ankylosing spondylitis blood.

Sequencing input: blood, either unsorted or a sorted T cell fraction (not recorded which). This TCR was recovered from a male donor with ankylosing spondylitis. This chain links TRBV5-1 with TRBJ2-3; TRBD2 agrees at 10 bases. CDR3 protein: CASSLTSGPRPRTDTQYF. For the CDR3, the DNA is TGCGCCAGCAGCCTGACTAGCGGGCCTAGGCCCCGCACAGATACGCAGTATTTT.